This T cell receptor beta chain was identified in a study of spatial heterogeneity in lung cancer. At the level of the study: Fewer alpha-chain than beta-chain sequences were consistently detected. TCR transcript counts in tumor regions correlated strongly with a T cell module score from matched bulk RNA-seq.

Germline V gene sequence: CDR1 LGHNA, CDR2 YNFKEQ. Losses at the gene ends were 4 bases for V and 1 base for J; bases not matched to a gene: 12. CDR3 length: 18 amino acids. Time point meaning: sample taken at primary tumor resection. The donors were approximately 70 patients with non-small cell lung cancer that was early-stage and untreated. Regarding the study as a whole: Tumors with more nonsynonymous mutations had more expanded intratumoral alpha and beta TCRs.

This clonotype is judged medium-sized (0.01 to 0.1%). Its antigen remains unknown. A library made for alpha chains picked up this beta chain off target, so its size means little. The study tagged each TCR cDNA molecule with a unique molecular identifier. One entry per CDR3 protein results from TCRdb running MiXCR on the 5' RACE reads. The sample includes roughly 10,000 distinct CDR3 sequences, 6.5% to 8.5% of them seen just once. The input for sequencing was lung tumor tissue, taken at surgery. V gene TRBV4-2 combines with J gene TRBJ2-3; 9 nucleotides align to TRBD2. The clonotype was recovered from a female donor with early-stage non-small cell lung cancer. CDR3 sequence: CASSPREVAGARTDTQYF. As DNA, the CDR3 is TGTGCCAGCAGCCCAAGGGAGGTAGCGGGGGCCCGCACAGATACGCAGTATTTT.